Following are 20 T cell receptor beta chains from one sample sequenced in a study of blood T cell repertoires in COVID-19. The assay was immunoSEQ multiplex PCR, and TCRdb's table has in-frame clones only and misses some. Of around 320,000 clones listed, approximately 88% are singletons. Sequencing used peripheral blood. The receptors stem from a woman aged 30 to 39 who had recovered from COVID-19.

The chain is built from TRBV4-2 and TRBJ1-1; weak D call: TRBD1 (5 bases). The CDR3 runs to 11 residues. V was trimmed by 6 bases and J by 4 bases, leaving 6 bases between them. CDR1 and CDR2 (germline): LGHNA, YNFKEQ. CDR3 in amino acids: CASSQGTEAFF. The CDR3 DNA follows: TGTGCCAGCAGTCAGGGCACTGAAGCTTTCTTT.

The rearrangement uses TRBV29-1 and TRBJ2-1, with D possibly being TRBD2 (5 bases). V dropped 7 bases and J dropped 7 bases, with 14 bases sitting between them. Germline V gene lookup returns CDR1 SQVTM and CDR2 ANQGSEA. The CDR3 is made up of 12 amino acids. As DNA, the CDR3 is TGCAGCGCCGCTGAGGGAACGAATGAGCAGTTCTTC. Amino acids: CSAAEGTNEQFF.

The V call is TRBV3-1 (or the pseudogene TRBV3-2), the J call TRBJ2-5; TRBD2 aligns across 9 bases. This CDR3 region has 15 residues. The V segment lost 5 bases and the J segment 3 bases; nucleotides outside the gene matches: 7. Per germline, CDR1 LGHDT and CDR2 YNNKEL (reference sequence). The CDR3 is CASSFPGTSKETQYF. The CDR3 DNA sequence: TGTGCCAGCAGCTTTCCCGGGACTAGCAAAGAGACCCAGTACTTC.

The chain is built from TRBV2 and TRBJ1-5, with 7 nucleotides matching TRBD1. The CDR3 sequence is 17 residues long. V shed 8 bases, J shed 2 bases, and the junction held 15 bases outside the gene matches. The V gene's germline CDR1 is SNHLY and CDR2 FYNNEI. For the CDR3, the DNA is TGTGCCAGCTCGCGGGAGGAGGGGGCGACGGGCAATCAGCCCCAGCATTTT. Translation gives CASSREEGATGNQPQHF.

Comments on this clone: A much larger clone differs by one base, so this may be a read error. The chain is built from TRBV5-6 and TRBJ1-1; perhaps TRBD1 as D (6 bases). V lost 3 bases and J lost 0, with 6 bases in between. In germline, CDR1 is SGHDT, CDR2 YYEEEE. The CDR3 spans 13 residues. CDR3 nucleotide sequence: TGTGCCAGCAGCTGGACAGTGAACACTGAAGCTTTCTTT. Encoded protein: CASSWTVNTEAFF.

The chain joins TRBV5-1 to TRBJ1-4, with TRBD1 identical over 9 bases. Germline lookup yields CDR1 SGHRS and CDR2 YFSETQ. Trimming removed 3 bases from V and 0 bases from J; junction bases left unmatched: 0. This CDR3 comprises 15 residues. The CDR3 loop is CASSWTGATNEKLFF. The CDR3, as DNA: TGCGCCAGCAGCTGGACAGGGGCAACTAATGAAAAACTGTTTTTT.

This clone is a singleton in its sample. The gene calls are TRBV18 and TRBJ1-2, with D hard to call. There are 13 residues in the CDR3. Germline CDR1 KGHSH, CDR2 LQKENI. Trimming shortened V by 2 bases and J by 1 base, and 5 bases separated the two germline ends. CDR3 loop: CASSPASNYGYTF. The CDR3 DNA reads TGTGCCAGCTCACCAGCGAGTAACTATGGCTACACCTTC.

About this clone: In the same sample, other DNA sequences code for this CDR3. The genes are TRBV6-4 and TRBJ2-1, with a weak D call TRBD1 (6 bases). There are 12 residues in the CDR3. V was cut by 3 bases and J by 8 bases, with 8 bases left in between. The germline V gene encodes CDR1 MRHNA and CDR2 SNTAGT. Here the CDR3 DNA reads TGTGCCAGCAGTGAACAGGGATATGAGCAGTTCTTC. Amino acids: CASSEQGYEQFF.

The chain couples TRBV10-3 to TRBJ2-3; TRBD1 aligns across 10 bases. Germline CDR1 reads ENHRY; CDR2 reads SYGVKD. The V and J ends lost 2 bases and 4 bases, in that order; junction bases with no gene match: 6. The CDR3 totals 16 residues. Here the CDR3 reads CAISELPGQGPDTQYF. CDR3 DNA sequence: TGTGCCATCAGTGAGCTACCGGGACAGGGGCCAGATACGCAGTATTTT.

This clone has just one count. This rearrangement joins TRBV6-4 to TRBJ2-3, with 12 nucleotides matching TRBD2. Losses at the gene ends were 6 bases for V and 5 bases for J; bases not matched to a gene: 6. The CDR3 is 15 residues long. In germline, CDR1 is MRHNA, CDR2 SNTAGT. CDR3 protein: CASSRLAGDVDTQYF. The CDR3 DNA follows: TGTGCCAGCAGCCGACTAGCGGGGGATGTAGATACGCAGTATTTT.

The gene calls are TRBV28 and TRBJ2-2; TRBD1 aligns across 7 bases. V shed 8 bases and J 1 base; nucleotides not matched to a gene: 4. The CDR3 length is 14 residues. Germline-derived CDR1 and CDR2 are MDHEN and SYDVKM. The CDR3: CASDRVRNTGELFF. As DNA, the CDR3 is TGTGCCAGCGACAGGGTTCGGAACACCGGGGAGCTGTTTTTT.

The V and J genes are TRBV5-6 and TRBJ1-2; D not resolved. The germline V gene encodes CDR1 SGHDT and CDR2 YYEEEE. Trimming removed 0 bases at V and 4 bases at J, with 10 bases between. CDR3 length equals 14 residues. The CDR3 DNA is TGTGCCAGCAGCTTGGGCGGAGGCTCCTATGGCTACACCTTC. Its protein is CASSLGGGSYGYTF.

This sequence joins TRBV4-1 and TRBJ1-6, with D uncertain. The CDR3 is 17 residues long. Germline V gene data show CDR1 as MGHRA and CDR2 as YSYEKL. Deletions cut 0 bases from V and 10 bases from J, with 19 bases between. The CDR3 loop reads CASSQDDRNRGGSPLHF. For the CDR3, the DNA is TGCGCCAGCAGCCAAGATGACCGGAATAGAGGAGGATCACCCCTCCACTTT.

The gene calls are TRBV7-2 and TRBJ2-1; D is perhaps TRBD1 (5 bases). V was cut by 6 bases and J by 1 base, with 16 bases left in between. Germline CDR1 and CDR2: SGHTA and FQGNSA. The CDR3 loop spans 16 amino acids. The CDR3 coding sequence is TGTGCCAGCAGTAAAAGGGGTTCACGTTCCTACAATGAGCAGTTCTTC. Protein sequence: CASSKRGSRSYNEQFF.

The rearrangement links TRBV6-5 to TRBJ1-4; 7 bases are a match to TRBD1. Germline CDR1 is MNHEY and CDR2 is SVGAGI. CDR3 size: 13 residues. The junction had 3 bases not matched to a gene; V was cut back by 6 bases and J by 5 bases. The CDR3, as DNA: TGTGCCAGCAGCAGGGACAGAAATGAAAAACTGTTTTTT. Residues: CASSRDRNEKLFF.

CDR3 sequence reads: CASRLQGEAFF. The CDR3 DNA follows: TGTGCCAGCAGGTTACAGGGGGAGGCTTTCTTT. V gene TRBV6-6 combines with J gene TRBJ1-1; 8 nucleotides agree with TRBD1. The CDR3 consists of 11 residues. Trimming removed 6 bases from V and 11 bases from J; junction bases left unmatched: 5. Germline values: CDR1 MNHNY, CDR2 SVGAGI (reference sequence).

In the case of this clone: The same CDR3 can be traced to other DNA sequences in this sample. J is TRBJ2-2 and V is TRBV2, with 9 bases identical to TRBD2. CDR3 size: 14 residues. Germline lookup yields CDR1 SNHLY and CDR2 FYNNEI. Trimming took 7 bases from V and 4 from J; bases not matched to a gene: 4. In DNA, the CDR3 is TGTGCCAGCAATGGCGGGGGGGGCACCGGGGAGCTGTTTTTT. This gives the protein CASNGGGGTGELFF.

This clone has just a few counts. In nucleotides, the CDR3 is TGTGCCAGCAGTTACTCTAGGACAGGGATTGAGGCGAACACCGGGGAGCTGTTTTTT. This gives the protein CASSYSRTGIEANTGELFF. The rearrangement uses TRBV6-2 or TRBV6-3 and TRBJ2-2; 8 bases fit TRBD1. With 0 bases clipped from V and 0 bases from J, the junction kept 9 bases outside the gene matches. CDR3 length equals 19 residues. Germline values: CDR1 MNHEY, CDR2 SVGEGT.

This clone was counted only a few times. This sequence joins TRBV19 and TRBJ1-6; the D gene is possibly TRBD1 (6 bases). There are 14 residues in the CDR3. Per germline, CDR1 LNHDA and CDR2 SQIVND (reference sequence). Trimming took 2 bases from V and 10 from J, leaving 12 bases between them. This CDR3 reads CASSITGGKSPLHF. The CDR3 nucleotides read TGTGCCAGTAGTATAACGGGGGGCAAATCACCCCTCCACTTT.

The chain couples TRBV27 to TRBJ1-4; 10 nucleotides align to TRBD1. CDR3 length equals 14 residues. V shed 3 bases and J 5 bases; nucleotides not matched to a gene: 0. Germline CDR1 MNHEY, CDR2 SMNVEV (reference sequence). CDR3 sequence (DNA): TGTGCCAGCAGTTTGGGACAGGGGAATGAAAAACTGTTTTTT. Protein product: CASSLGQGNEKLFF.